This TCR beta chain was identified in a study of Ad26.COV2.S vaccination and SARS-CoV-2 variants. Study context: It was the COV1001 Ad26.COV2.S trial arm that included the donor.

Using immunoSEQ multiplex PCR, the repertoire was profiled, and TCRdb retains in-frame clones only, with some absent. The table records about 420,000 clones, around 87% of them present only once. The V gene's germline CDR1 is LGHDT and CDR2 YNNKEL (reference sequence). V lost 1 base and J lost 2; bases outside the gene matches: 10. This CDR3 has 19 residues. This clone came up once. The treatment here: 15 to 20 received Ad26.COV2.S at low or high dose, single or two shots; 5 received placebo; per-sample allocation not given. Vaccine and placebo recipients were sampled on day 63 after the first injection.

The rearrangement uses TRBV3-1 (or the pseudogene TRBV3-2) and TRBJ2-3, with 12 bases that match TRBD2. The sequence derives from a person between 18 and 59 years old who received the Ad26.COV2.S COVID-19 vaccine or a placebo. The sample consisted of peripheral blood, taken in a trial of Ad26.COV2.S vaccine versus placebo. The CDR3 coding sequence is TGTGCCAGCAGCCAAGTGACTAGCGGGGGCGGGTTGGACACAGATACGCAGTATTTT. Its translation: CASSQVTSGGGLDTDTQYF.